The clone carrying this T cell receptor (beta chain) was picked up many times. Losses at the gene ends were 4 bases for V and 1 base for J; bases not matched to a gene: 5. CDR1 and CDR2 (germline): MGHRA, YSYEKL. The CDR3 is 15 amino acids. This sample stems from a study of T cells in Graves' hyperthyroidism and ophthalmopathy. The TCR beta CDR3 regions underwent amplification using RNA transcripts as the source. HTBI primers drove first-round RT-PCR of the TCR CDR3. Each CDR3 protein gets one entry after TCRdb re-called the multiplex PCR reads with MiXCR. This table holds 350,000 to 400,000 distinct CDR3 sequences, about 18% found once.

V and J are TRBV4-1 and TRBJ1-1, with TRBD1 matching over 8 bases. The source material was blood. This TCR was sampled from a young woman with Graves' hyperthyroidism. CDR3 sequence: CASSLAGTGNTEAFF. The CDR3 coding sequence is TGCGCCAGCAGCCTCGCCGGGACAGGGAACACTGAAGCTTTCTTT.